These 16 T cell receptor beta chains were sequenced from one sample in a study of shared clonotypes between healthy human individuals. Profiling relied on immunoSEQ multiplex PCR, and the TCRdb table lists in-frame clones only, not all of them. The sample includes millions of clones, over 85% seen only once; the top ten take 0.13%. Sequenced input: naive CD4+ T cells sorted from blood. Subset denoted: CD45RA+ positively selected. Every receptor here comes from a man younger than 35 in good health.

The chain is built from TRBV9 and TRBJ2-3; the D is unclear. Per the germline V gene, CDR1 is SGDLS and CDR2 is YYNGEE. The CDR3 contains 15 residues. V was pared by 0 bases and J by 1 base, with 9 bases between. This chain's CDR3 is CASSVEAFRTDTQYF. The DNA for the CDR3 is TGTGCCAGCAGCGTAGAAGCTTTTCGCACAGATACGCAGTATTTT.

The chain links TRBV21-1 to TRBJ2-7; no check of the table's D call, TRBD1, against the DNA was made. TRBV21-1 is designated a pseudogene. CDR3 length: 15 amino acids. The CDR3 reads CASSKDRTGAYEQYF. In nucleotides, the CDR3 is TGTGCCAGCAGCAAAGATAGGACAGGGGCCTACGAGCAGTACTTC.

The chain combines TRBV30 with TRBJ2-3, with a possible D match to TRBD2 (7 bases). The CDR3 has 17 amino acids. Trimming took 2 bases from V and 2 from J, leaving 20 bases between them. Looked up from germline, CDR1 is GTSNPN and CDR2 is SVGIG (reference sequence). CDR3 sequence: CAWSLSRVAGATDTQYF. Here the CDR3 DNA reads TGTGCCTGGAGTCTTTCCCGCGTGGCGGGGGCCACAGATACGCAGTATTTT.

This chain uses TRBV30 with TRBJ1-2; the match to TRBD1 covers 8 bases. This CDR3 spans 14 amino acids. Unmatched junction bases numbered 8, after V lost 4 bases and J lost 4 bases. Per germline, CDR1 GTSNPN and CDR2 SVGIG (reference sequence). CDR3 in DNA: TGTGCCTGGACCAGGGACAGGCTAGCCTATGGCTACACCTTC. This sequence encodes CAWTRDRLAYGYTF.

The chain employs TRBV29-1 and TRBJ1-1, with D unclear. The length of the CDR3 is 11 residues. Germline CDR1 SQVTM, CDR2 ANQGSEA. Trimming pared 6 bases from V and 8 bases from J, leaving 13 bases between. This CDR3 is CSVLIFGEAFF. Written as DNA, the CDR3 is TGCAGCGTCCTCATCTTCGGGGAAGCTTTCTTT.

This sequence joins TRBV11-2 and TRBJ2-2, with D uncertain. The V gene's germline CDR1 is SGHAT and CDR2 FQNNGV. Trimming left V 5 bases short and J 1 base short, with 17 bases between. This CDR3 is 17 amino acids long. The DNA of the CDR3 is TGTGCCAGCAGCCTCCGGACGGACGCCCTGAACACCGGGGAGCTGTTTTTT. Translated: CASSLRTDALNTGELFF.

The CDR3 DNA sequence: TGTGCCAGCAGCTTAGCTACTATCTCGGAGACCCAGTACTTC. Its translation is CASSLATISETQYF. The chain uses TRBV7-9 and TRBJ2-5, with unresolved D. V lost 0 bases to trimming and J lost 5 bases, with 10 bases between them. From germline, CDR1 is SEHNR and CDR2 FQNEAQ (reference sequence). This CDR3 is built from 14 residues.

V gene TRBV5-1 combines with J gene TRBJ1-1; the D is unclear. The germline V gene encodes CDR1 SGHRS and CDR2 YFSETQ. V lost 0 bases, J lost 3 bases, and 9 bases lay in between. The CDR3 totals 14 residues. The CDR3 nucleotides read TGCGCCAGCAGCTTGGAACTGGGTTACACTGAAGCTTTCTTT. Its translation is CASSLELGYTEAFF.

The gene calls are TRBV27 and TRBJ1-2, with 7 bases lining up with TRBD1. V lost 7 bases and J lost 2; bases outside the gene matches: 10. Looked up from germline, CDR1 is MNHEY and CDR2 is SMNVEV (reference sequence). This CDR3 has 15 residues. The CDR3 reads CASNGQSGGNYGYTF. CDR3 DNA: TGTGCCAGCAACGGACAGTCAGGGGGGAACTATGGCTACACCTTC.

The chain recombines TRBV7-9 with TRBJ1-1; no clear D gene. V lost 3 bases and J lost 3, with 2 bases in between. The CDR3 is 11 amino acids. Germline loops: CDR1 SEHNR, CDR2 FQNEAQ (reference sequence). The CDR3 is CASSLHTEAFF. The CDR3 bases are TGTGCCAGCAGCTTGCACACTGAAGCTTTCTTT.

The chain recombines TRBV27 with TRBJ1-5; D gene unclear. Germline V gene data show CDR1 as MNHEY and CDR2 as SMNVEV (reference sequence). This CDR3 has 15 amino acids. V was clipped by 6 bases and J by 4 bases, with 16 bases between them. The DNA for the CDR3 is TGTGCCAGCAGACCTCCGGGCCCCATTAATCAGCCCCAGCATTTT. This gives the protein CASRPPGPINQPQHF.

This clone turned up a few times. The sample holds other DNA sequences that translate to the same CDR3. The rearrangement joins TRBV11-2 to TRBJ1-2; possibly TRBD1 for D (6 bases). The CDR3 is made up of 14 amino acids. The germline V and J ends were trimmed by 5 bases and 0 bases, with 10 bases remaining between them. In germline, CDR1 is SGHAT, CDR2 FQNNGV. CDR3 in amino acids: CASSPDRANYGYTF. The DNA of the CDR3 is TGTGCCAGCAGCCCGGACAGAGCTAACTATGGCTACACCTTC.

V is TRBV28 and J is TRBJ1-1, with a tentative D call TRBD1 (5 bases). Per germline, CDR1 MDHEN and CDR2 SYDVKM. CDR3 length equals 16 residues. Trimming left V 2 bases short and J 0 bases short, with 13 bases between. CDR3 sequence reads: CASSLMSGQLNTEAFF. The CDR3 DNA reads as TGTGCCAGCAGTTTAATGTCAGGGCAGCTGAACACTGAAGCTTTCTTT. Full variable domain (rest looked up from reference TRBV28 and TRBJ1-1): DVKVTQSSRYLVKRTGEKVFLECVQDMDHENMFWYRQDPGLGLRLIYFSYDVKMKEKGDIPEGYSVSREKKERFSLILESASTNQTSMYLCASSLMSGQLNTEAFFGQGTRLTVV.

The V and J genes are TRBV10-2 and TRBJ2-7, with 8 bases matching TRBD1. With V trimmed by 7 bases and J by 1 base, 9 bases remained unmatched. The germline CDR1 and CDR2 sequences are WSHSY and SAAADI. CDR3 length: 15 amino acids. This chain's CDR3 is CASTLLGTGSYEQYF. As DNA, the CDR3 is TGCGCCAGCACGCTCCTAGGGACAGGTTCCTACGAGCAGTACTTC.

This clone was found once. The DNA for the CDR3 is TGTGCCACCAGCAGAGATGGGACTAGTCAATACGAGCAGTACTTC. Translating gives CATSRDGTSQYEQYF. J is TRBJ2-7 and V is TRBV15; 8 bases match TRBD2. V was clipped by 0 bases and J by 4 bases; unmatched bases: 5. The germline V gene encodes CDR1 LNHNV and CDR2 YYDKDF (reference sequence). This CDR3 has 15 residues.

The V gene is TRBV5-1, the J gene TRBJ2-4, with no clear D. The CDR3 covers 14 residues. The germline V gene has CDR1 SGHRS and CDR2 YFSETQ. V lost 2 bases, J lost 7 bases, and 13 bases lay in between. As DNA, the CDR3 is TGCGCCAGCAGCTTCTCGCCAAGTGAGAACATTCAGTACTTC. It translates to CASSFSPSENIQYF.